This entry features one TCR beta chain sequence. Its antigen is not yet known. Per-nucleotide qualities are absent, and no much larger clonotype sits a single base away. TCRbeta CDR3 regions were amplified from genomic DNA using the immunoSEQ Assay, a bias-controlled multiplex PCR. Per the original workflow: The number of nucleated cells in each sample was estimated from the amplification of reference gene primers within the assay. Sequence reads were collapsed and filtered to measure the absolute abundance of every unique TCRbeta CDR3 rearrangement. For each sample, productive Simpson clonality was calculated as the square root of Simpson's diversity index across productive rearrangements. TCRdb stores this immuneACCESS table with in-frame sequences only. Part of the clones is absent; in the studies checked, under half of the shortfall reflects unresolved V genes, and no reason is known for the rest. That table gives V, J and clone size, and the DNA gave D and trimming. This sample comprises over 200,000 clones, around 83% of them detected only once. 4.5% to 7% of the sample rests with the top ten.

Collaborating institutions collected whole blood in K2EDTA tubes following their own protocols. For TCRbeta analysis, collaborators shipped samples as frozen whole blood, isolated PBMCs, or DNA extracted from either of those sample types. These data come from a study of blood T cell repertoires in COVID-19 (dated by TCRdb to the early 2020s). Notes on the research overall: Collaborator samples came from the United States, Italy and Spain and covered acute and convalescent phases of COVID-19. The material from the prospective study consisted of cDNA or gDNA derived from T cells, B-cell-depleted T cells, or PBMCs. Deeply sampled blood TCRbeta repertoires from subjects exposed to, actively infected with, or recovered from COVID-19 were included in the dataset. The repertoires were released in a freely available public database meant as a resource for research on the immune response to SARS-CoV-2. Samples were obtained from the ongoing ImmuneRACE study (first 160 participants) and from 1,000 to 1,500 subjects provided by 6 global collaborators. A de-identified subject ID, COVID-19 status, age in years and sex were almost always included in the sample metadata. Where available, HLA class I and class II types were obtained from metadata supplied by the sample provider rather than from assay-based typing. What the research found in general, with its limitations: How much clinical and demographic metadata was included differed by source and by participant, and the metadata was provided uncurated.

V is trimmed back by 3 bases and J by 6 bases, and the junction contains 8 bases that no gene match accounts for. The CDR3, cysteine through phenylalanine, is 15 amino acids long. Left in the record is the CDR3 DNA by itself, 45 bases read in frame from the first base. From the germline V gene, CDR1 is KGHSH and CDR2 is LQKENI. The chain joins TRBV18 to TRBJ2-7, and 10 junctional nucleotides match TRBD1. The sequenced sample consisted of peripheral blood. This TCR derives from an elderly man with acute or convalescent COVID-19. The nucleotide sequence reads as follows: TGTGCCAGCTCACCCCTAGGGACAGGGGACCTCGAGCAGTACTTC. Its product reads: CASSPLGTGDLEQYF.